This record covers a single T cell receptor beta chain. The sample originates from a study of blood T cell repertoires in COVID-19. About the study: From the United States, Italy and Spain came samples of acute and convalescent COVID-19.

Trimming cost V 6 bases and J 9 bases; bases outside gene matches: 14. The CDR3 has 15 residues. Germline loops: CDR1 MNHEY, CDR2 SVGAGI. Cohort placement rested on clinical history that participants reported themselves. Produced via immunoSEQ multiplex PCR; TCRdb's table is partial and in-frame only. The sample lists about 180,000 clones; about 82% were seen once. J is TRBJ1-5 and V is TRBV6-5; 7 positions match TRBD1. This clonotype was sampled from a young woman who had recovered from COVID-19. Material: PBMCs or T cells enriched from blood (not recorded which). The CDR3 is CASREIQGVVRPQHF. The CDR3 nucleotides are TGTGCCAGCAGGGAGATCCAGGGGGTCGTGCGGCCCCAGCATTTT.